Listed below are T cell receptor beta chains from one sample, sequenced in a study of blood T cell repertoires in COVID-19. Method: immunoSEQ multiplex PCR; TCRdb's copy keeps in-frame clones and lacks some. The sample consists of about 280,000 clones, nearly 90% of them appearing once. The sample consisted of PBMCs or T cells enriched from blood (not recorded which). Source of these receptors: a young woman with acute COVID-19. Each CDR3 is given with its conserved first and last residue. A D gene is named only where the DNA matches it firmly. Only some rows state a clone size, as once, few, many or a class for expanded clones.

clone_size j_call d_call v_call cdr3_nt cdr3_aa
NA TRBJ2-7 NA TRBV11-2 TGTGCCAGCAGCTTGACCCCCTTAGCCCCCGACCTCTACGAGCAGTACTTC CASSLTPLAPDLYEQYF
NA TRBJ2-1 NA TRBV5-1 TGCGCCAGCAGCTTGGGTAGCGGTACCTACAATGAGCAGTTCTTC CASSLGSGTYNEQFF
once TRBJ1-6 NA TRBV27 TGTGCCAGCAGTTTGTTGGACAGCTATAATTCACCCCTCCACTTT CASSLLDSYNSPLHF
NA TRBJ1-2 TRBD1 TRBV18 TGTGCCAGCTCACTAGGACAGGGCTATGGCTACACCTTC CASSLGQGYGYTF
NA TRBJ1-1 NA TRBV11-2 TGTGCCAGCAGCTTAGCCTTGCGAGGGTCGGCAGCTTTCTTT CASSLALRGSAAFF
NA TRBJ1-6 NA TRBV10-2 TGCGCCAGCAGTGAACAGGGAAGTTCACCCCTCCACTTT CASSEQGSSPLHF
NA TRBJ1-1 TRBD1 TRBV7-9 TGTGCCAGCAGCTTAGGAGGACAGGGAGAAGCTTTCTTT CASSLGGQGEAFF
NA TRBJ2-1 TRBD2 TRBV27 TGTGCCAGCAGTTTACGCCTAGCGGTAAACAATGAGCAGTTCTTC CASSLRLAVNNEQFF
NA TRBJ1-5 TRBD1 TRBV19 TGTGCCAGTAGTATGTGGGGACAGGGGGCTCAGCCCCAGCATTTT CASSMWGQGAQPQHF
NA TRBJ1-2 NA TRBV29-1 TGCAGCGTCCCCGGTCAGGGGAACTATGGCTACACCTTC CSVPGQGNYGYTF
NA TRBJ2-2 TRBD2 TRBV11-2 TGTGCCAGCAGGGGGCTAGCGGGAGGTGCAGGGGAGCTGTTTTTT CASRGLAGGAGELFF
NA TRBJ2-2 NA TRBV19 TGTGCCAGTAACGTGGTCGGTGACATTGGGTCTGTCGGGGAGCTGTTTTTT CASNVVGDIGSVGELFF
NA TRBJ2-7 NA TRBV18 TGTGCCAGCTCACTCCGACAGGTGGACTCCTACGAGCAGTACTTC CASSLRQVDSYEQYF
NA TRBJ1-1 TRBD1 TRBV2 TGTGCCAGCAGCCTACAGGGGGGTGACACTGAAGCTTTCTTT CASSLQGGDTEAFF
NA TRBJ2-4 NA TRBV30 TGTGCCTGGAGGCCCGGGTGGACTTCCGCCAAAAACATTCAGTACTTC CAWRPGWTSAKNIQYF
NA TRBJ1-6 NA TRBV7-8 TGTGCCAGCAGTTATGTCCGGGGGATTAATTCACCCCTCCACTTT CASSYVRGINSPLHF
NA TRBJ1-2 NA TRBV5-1 TGCGCCAGCAGGCTAAATCCGGACCGGGGAGGCTACACCTTC CASRLNPDRGGYTF
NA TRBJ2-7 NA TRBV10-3 TGTGCCATCAGTGTCAGTCTTTCCTACGAGCAGTACTTC CAISVSLSYEQYF
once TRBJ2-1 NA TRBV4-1 TGCGCCAGCAGCCAACAGACTAGCTCCTACAATGAGCAGTTCTTC CASSQQTSSYNEQFF
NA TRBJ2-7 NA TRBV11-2 TGTGCCAGCAGCTGGGAGAATTACGAGCAGTACTTC CASSWENYEQYF
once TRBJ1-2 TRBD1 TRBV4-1 TGCGCCAGCAGCCAACCCGAACAGGGGAACTATGGCTACACCTTC CASSQPEQGNYGYTF
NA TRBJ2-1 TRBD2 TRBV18 TGTGCCAGCTCACCACCTAGCGGGAGGATCCTCTACAATGAGCAGTTCTTC CASSPPSGRILYNEQFF
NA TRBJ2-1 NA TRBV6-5 TGTGCCAGCAGTTACGGAACGGGAATCTACAATGAGCAGTTCTTC CASSYGTGIYNEQFF
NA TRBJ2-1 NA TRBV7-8 TGTGCCAGCAGCTTAGTAGTTGGAAGCGGCTCCTACAATGAGCAGTTCTTC CASSLVVGSGSYNEQFF
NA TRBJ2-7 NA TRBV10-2 TGCGCCAGCGGTACTTCTCAGGGGGAGCAGTACTTC CASGTSQGEQYF
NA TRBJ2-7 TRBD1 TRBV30 TGTGCCTGGATGGACAGGGGGCTCGGAGAGCAGTACTTC CAWMDRGLGEQYF
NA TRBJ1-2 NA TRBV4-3 TGCGCCAGCAGCCAAGATAGGAGTTCTTATGGCTACACCTTC CASSQDRSSYGYTF
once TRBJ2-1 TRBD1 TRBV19 TGTGCCAGTAGTATCTGGAAACGGGACAGACGCTACAATGAGCAGTTCTTC CASSIWKRDRRYNEQFF
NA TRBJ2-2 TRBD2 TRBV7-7 TGTGCTAGCGCAAGCGGGAGGACCGGCGGGGAGCTGTTTTTT CASASGRTGGELFF
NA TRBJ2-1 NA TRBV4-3 TGCGCCAGCAGCCAAGATAGACAGTATGAGCAGTTCTTC CASSQDRQYEQFF
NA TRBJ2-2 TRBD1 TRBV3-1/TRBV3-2 TGTGCCAGCAGCCAAAGACAGGGGTCGAAATACACCGGGGAGCTGTTTTTT CASSQRQGSKYTGELFF
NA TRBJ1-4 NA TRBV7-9 TGTGCCAGCAGCTTTGGAGCCTCAACTAATGAAAAACTGTTTTTT CASSFGASTNEKLFF
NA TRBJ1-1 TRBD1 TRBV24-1 TGTGCCACCAGTGATGGGGGGACAGGGGGCACTGAAGCTTTCTTT CATSDGGTGGTEAFF
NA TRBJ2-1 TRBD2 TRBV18 TGTGCCAGCTCACCGACTATCGCTAGCGGAGACCACAATGAGCAGTTCTTC CASSPTIASGDHNEQFF
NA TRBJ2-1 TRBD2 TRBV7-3 TGTGCCAGCAGCTTACTGGCGGGAGGAGACGATGAGCAGTTCTTC CASSLLAGGDDEQFF
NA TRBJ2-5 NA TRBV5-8 TGTGCCAGCAGCGGCCGGGACTACCAAGAGACCCAGTACTTC CASSGRDYQETQYF
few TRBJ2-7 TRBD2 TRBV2 TGTGCCAGCAGTGAAGCAGTGACTAGCGGGAAGTACTACGAGCAGTACTTC CASSEAVTSGKYYEQYF
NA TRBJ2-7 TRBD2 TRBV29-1 TGCAGCGGGAAACTAGCGGGAGATGGCTACGAGCAGTACTTC CSGKLAGDGYEQYF
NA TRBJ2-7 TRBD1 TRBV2 TGTGCCAGCAGCAAAGACAGGGCCTCTCGATACGAGCAGTACTTC CASSKDRASRYEQYF
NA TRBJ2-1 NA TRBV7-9 TGTGCCAGCAGCGAGGACAGTTACAATGAGCAGTTCTTC CASSEDSYNEQFF
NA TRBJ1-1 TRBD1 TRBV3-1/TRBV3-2 TGTGCCAGCAGCCAAGAAGGACAGGGCGTAGGGGCGAACACTGAAGCTTTCTTT CASSQEGQGVGANTEAFF
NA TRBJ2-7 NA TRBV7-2 TGTGCCAGCAGCTTAGGGCTAGCGCGCTACGAGCAGTACTTC CASSLGLARYEQYF
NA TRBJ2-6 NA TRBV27 TGTGCCAGCAGGGACTTATTGACTGGGGCCAACGTCCTGACTTTC CASRDLLTGANVLTF
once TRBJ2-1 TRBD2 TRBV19 TGTGCCAGTAGTATATCCTTGCTAGCGGGAGGACCCTACTCCTACAATGAGCAGTTCTTC CASSISLLAGGPYSYNEQFF
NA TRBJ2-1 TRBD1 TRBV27 TGTGCCAGCAGCCGGGACAGAAGCTCCTACAATGAGCAGTTCTTC CASSRDRSSYNEQFF
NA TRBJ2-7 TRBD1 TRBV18 TGTGCCAGCTCATCCTACAGGGGGACCAGCGAGCAGTACTTC CASSSYRGTSEQYF
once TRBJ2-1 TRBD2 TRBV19 TGTGCCAGTAGACTGGTTCTAGCGGGGGACCACAATGAGCAGTTCTTC CASRLVLAGDHNEQFF
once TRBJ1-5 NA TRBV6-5 TGTGCCAGCTGGGGGGAAAGGGGACAGCCCCAGCATTTT CASWGERGQPQHF
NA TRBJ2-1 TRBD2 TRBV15 TGTGCCACCAGCGGCTACGGTAGGACTAGCGGGAGGGCCAAGAGCTCCTACAATGAGCAGTTCTTC CATSGYGRTSGRAKSSYNEQFF
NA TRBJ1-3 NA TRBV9 TGTGCCAGCAGCGCGCGTGGCTCTGGAAACACCATATATTTT CASSARGSGNTIYF
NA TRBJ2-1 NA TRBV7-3 TGTGCCAGCAGCTTAAAACGGGGGAGCTCCTACAATGAGCAGTTCTTC CASSLKRGSSYNEQFF
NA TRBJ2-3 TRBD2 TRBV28 TGTGCCAGCAGGGATATAGCGGGAGGCCGGCCGCAGTATTTT CASRDIAGGRPQYF